The entry that follows covers one T cell receptor (beta chain) sequence. This sample was taken from a study of patients and donors after allogeneic stem cell transplantation. J gave up 5 bases and V 0 bases, and 3 bases lay outside the gene matches. Germline loops: CDR1 SGDLS, CDR2 YYNGEE. This CDR3 comprises 15 residues. TCRdb reanalysed the RT-PCR reads using MiXCR and keeps one entry per CDR3 protein. The sample shows about a million distinct CDR3 sequences, roughly 18% of them seen only once. The TCR sequence derives from a human donor who was either an allogeneic HSCT recipient or a stem cell or donor lymphocyte infusion donor (not recorded which). It is not recorded whose cells these are; they may come from a transplant donor. Specimen: blood, either unsorted or a sorted T cell fraction (not recorded which). The chain uses TRBV9 and TRBJ1-5; 9 positions agree with TRBD1. The CDR3 DNA reads as TGTGCCAGCAGCGTAGGGGGACAGGGCGATCAGCCCCAGCATTTT. Its protein product is CASSVGGQGDQPQHF.